These 16 T cell receptor beta chains originate from one sample sequenced in a study of T cell changes during pregnancy in multiple sclerosis. Here immunoSEQ multiplex PCR was the method, and the copy in TCRdb shows in-frame clones only, minus some. In the table there are around 100,000 clones, about 94% of which are singletons. The specimen was peripheral blood, collected in the third trimester of pregnancy. These receptors were collected from a female donor with multiple sclerosis, enrolled in a pregnancy study.

V usage is TRBV5-1 and J usage is TRBJ2-5; TRBD2 matches at 11 bases. The CDR3 has 17 residues. V lost 3 bases to trimming and J lost 5 bases; unmatched junction nucleotides: 12. Germline assignment: CDR1 SGHRS and CDR2 YFSETQ. CDR3 nucleotide sequence: TGCGCCAGCAGCTCCCAAATAAGACTAGCGGGAACTGAGACCCAGTACTTC. Translation: CASSSQIRLAGTETQYF.

The chain has TRBV6-5 and TRBJ1-2; D is uncertain. The CDR3 has 16 amino acids. The V and J ends lost 3 bases and 7 bases respectively, with 21 bases between them. CDR1 and CDR2 from the germline V gene are MNHEY and SVGAGI. CDR3 coding DNA: TGTGCCAGCAGTTATCGGCGAGCGGCGGGGTGGGGTGGCTACACCTTC. This gives the protein CASSYRRAAGWGGYTF.

The chain couples TRBV5-1 to TRBJ1-2; 7 nucleotides match TRBD1. The junction had 7 bases not matched to a gene; V was cut back by 2 bases and J by 3 bases. Germline V gene sequence: CDR1 SGHRS, CDR2 YFSETQ. The CDR3 length is 15 residues. The CDR3 loop is CASSFGLGQDYGYTF. DNA for the CDR3: TGCGCCAGCAGCTTTGGTTTAGGACAGGACTATGGCTACACCTTC. The full variable domain, with the rest looked up from reference TRBV5-1 and TRBJ1-2, is KAGVTQTPRYLIKTRGQQVTLSCSPISGHRSVSWYQQTPGQGLQFLFEYFSETQRNKGNFPGRFSGRQFSNSRSEMNVSTLELGDSALYLCASSFGLGQDYGYTFGSGTRLTVV.

The rearrangement links TRBV9 to TRBJ2-7; tentative D call: TRBD1 (5 bases). Germline CDR1 is SGDLS and CDR2 is YYNGEE. Trimming removed 2 bases from V and 6 bases from J, with 15 bases in between. The CDR3 has 14 amino acids. This chain's CDR3 is CASSVGSGSAEQYF. The CDR3 DNA reads TGTGCCAGCAGCGTCGGATCAGGGTCCGCCGAGCAGTACTTC. Combining the CDR3 with reference TRBV9 and TRBJ2-7 gives the whole variable domain DSGVTQTPKHLITATGQRVTLRCSPRSGDLSVYWYQQSLDQGLQFLIQYYNGEERAKGNILERFSAQQFPDLHSELNLSSLELGDSALYFCASSVGSGSAEQYFGPGTRLTVT.

This sequence joins TRBV5-1 and TRBJ2-1; D is undetermined. V was clipped by 4 bases and J by 5 bases, with 10 bases between them. This CDR3 region has 13 residues. Germline V gene data show CDR1 as SGHRS and CDR2 as YFSETQ. The CDR3 reads CASSIAQNNEQFF. The CDR3 DNA reads TGCGCCAGCAGCATAGCCCAGAACAATGAGCAGTTCTTC.

The chain has TRBV5-4 and TRBJ2-1, with 11 bases identical to TRBD2. The V and J ends lost 5 bases and 13 bases, in that order; junction bases with no gene match: 20. The CDR3 is made up of 17 amino acids. Germline CDR1 is SGHNT and CDR2 is YYREEE (reference sequence). The CDR3 loop reads CASRPTSGALEVGNQFF. The CDR3 bases are TGTGCCAGCAGACCGACTAGCGGGGCTTTAGAGGTTGGGAACCAGTTCTTC.

The V call is TRBV9, the J call TRBJ2-1; D is perhaps TRBD2 (6 bases). With 2 bases removed from V and 6 bases from J, the gap between germline ends came to 12 bases. Per the germline V gene, CDR1 is SGDLS and CDR2 is YYNGEE. This CDR3 has 14 amino acids. In DNA, the CDR3 is TGTGCCAGCAGCGTCCGGCGGGAAGGCAATGAGCAGTTCTTC. It yields the protein CASSVRREGNEQFF.

The V gene is TRBV7-9, the J gene TRBJ1-3; D uncertain. Germline-derived CDR1 and CDR2 are SEHNR and FQNEAQ (reference sequence). V was pared by 5 bases and J by 0 bases, with 14 bases between. The CDR3 consists of 16 residues. The CDR3 nucleotides read TGTGCCAGCAGCCCCGCACTCAAATCCTCTGGAAACACCATATATTTT. Protein: CASSPALKSSGNTIYF.

The rearrangement uses TRBV5-1 and TRBJ1-1, with 8 bases aligning to TRBD1. The CDR3 consists of 14 residues. Germline V gene lookup returns CDR1 SGHRS and CDR2 YFSETQ. V lost 2 bases and J lost 9; bases outside the gene matches: 9. The CDR3 loop is CASSFSGQGEQAFF. The CDR3 DNA reads as TGCGCCAGCAGCTTTAGCGGACAGGGAGAACAAGCTTTCTTT.

The chain couples TRBV5-1 to TRBJ2-2; 9 bases match TRBD1. This CDR3 is 17 amino acids long. Per germline, CDR1 SGHRS and CDR2 YFSETQ. V dropped 2 bases and J dropped 4; count of bases not matched to a gene: 9. The CDR3: CASSLTPGQGFTGELFF. In nucleotides, the CDR3 is TGCGCCAGCAGCTTAACACCGGGACAGGGCTTCACCGGGGAGCTGTTTTTT. Based on the CDR3 plus reference TRBV5-1 and TRBJ2-2, the full variable domain is KAGVTQTPRYLIKTRGQQVTLSCSPISGHRSVSWYQQTPGQGLQFLFEYFSETQRNKGNFPGRFSGRQFSNSRSEMNVSTLELGDSALYLCASSLTPGQGFTGELFFGEGSRLTVL.

This clone has only a few counts. The rearrangement uses TRBV5-1 and TRBJ1-1, with D possibly TRBD1 on 6 matching bases. The germline gives CDR1 SGHRS, CDR2 YFSETQ. The CDR3 runs 15 residues. V gave up 0 bases and J gave up 0 bases, with 9 bases separating them. CDR3 DNA: TGCGCCAGCAGCTTGGATGGACAGATGAACACTGAAGCTTTCTTT. Its translation: CASSLDGQMNTEAFF.

The chain uses TRBV7-2 and TRBJ2-2, with D perhaps TRBD2 (5 bases). V lost 5 bases and J lost 6, with 10 bases in between. CDR1 and CDR2 from the germline V gene are SGHTA and FQGNSA. This CDR3 has 13 residues. Here the CDR3 reads CASSALRAGELFF. CDR3 bases: TGTGCCAGCAGCGCCCTGAGGGCCGGGGAGCTGTTTTTT. Full variable domain (missing parts from reference TRBV7-2 and TRBJ2-2): GAGVSQSPSNKVTEKGKDVELRCDPISGHTALYWYRQSLGQGLEFLIYFQGNSAPDKSGLPSDRFSAERTGGSVSTLTIQRTQQEDSAVYLCASSALRAGELFFGEGSRLTVL.

The count of this clone is one. The chain joins TRBV28 to TRBJ1-5; 7 positions match TRBD1. J gave up 3 bases and V 7 bases, and 9 bases lay outside the gene matches. There are 15 residues in the CDR3. The germline CDR1 and CDR2 sequences are MDHEN and SYDVKM. The CDR3 nucleotides are TGTGCCAGCAAGATACCGGGACAGTACAATCAGCCCCAGCATTTT. The encoded protein is CASKIPGQYNQPQHF.

The rearrangement joins TRBV5-4 to TRBJ1-2; 7 positions match TRBD1. The trim removed 3 bases at V and 7 bases at J, leaving 9 bases unmatched. CDR3 length: 14 residues. The germline CDR1 and CDR2 sequences are SGHNT and YYREEE (reference sequence). The CDR3, as DNA: TGTGCCAGCAGCTCTGGACAGGACCTGGCTGGCTACACCTTC. Encoded protein: CASSSGQDLAGYTF.

The chain couples TRBV29-1 to TRBJ2-7; D is unresolved. The CDR3 contains 12 residues. Germline CDR1 is SQVTM and CDR2 is ANQGSEA. V lost 0 bases, J lost 3 bases, and 6 bases lay in between. This chain's CDR3 is CSVEEGIYEQYF. The DNA of the CDR3 is TGCAGCGTTGAAGAGGGCATCTACGAGCAGTACTTC.

The chain joins TRBV6-1 to TRBJ2-1; TRBD2 agrees at 12 bases. CDR1 is MNHNS, CDR2 SASEGT, per germline. The CDR3 length is 14 residues. V lost 7 bases to trimming and J lost 6 bases; unmatched junction nucleotides: 4. CDR3 in amino acids: CASKILAGGNEQFF. DNA of the CDR3: TGTGCCAGCAAGATACTAGCGGGAGGCAATGAGCAGTTCTTC.